These 6 T cell receptor beta chains originate from one sample sequenced in a study of tumor and adjacent non-tumor tissue in lung cancer. This sample's RNA came from whole unsorted tissue. A modified ARM-PCR protocol with three rounds of nested PCR amplified TCRbeta. MiXCR was run by TCRdb on the multiplex PCR reads, yielding one entry per CDR3 protein. Of some 99,000 distinct CDR3 sequences in the sample, approximately 71% were seen once. Input material: lung tumor tissue. These receptor sequences come from a woman aged 60-75 years with non-small cell lung cancer.

Details on this clonotype: At one end the junction does not follow the germline gene, possibly because of a read error. V is TRBV4-2 and J is TRBJ2-5, with 8 positions matching TRBD1. The CDR3 consists of 15 residues. The germline gives CDR1 LGHNA, CDR2 YNFKEQ. The CDR3 here is CTSSPRQGREETRYF. The CDR3 DNA is TGTACAAGCAGCCCCAGACAGGGGCGGGAAGAGACCCGGTACTTC.

A word on this clonotype: At one end the junction does not follow the germline gene, possibly because of a read error. This chain's CDR3 is CASSPEGFSYKEQFF. The CDR3 DNA is TGTGCTAGCAGCCCCGAGGGGTTCTCCTACAAAGAGCAGTTCTTC. V is TRBV4-2 and J is TRBJ2-1; D may be TRBD1 or TRBD2 (5 bases each). CDR1 LGHNA and CDR2 YNFKEQ come from the germline V gene. The CDR3 has 15 amino acids.

On this clonotype itself: The conserved final phenylalanine or tryptophan is absent from the CDR3, which likely points to a read error. The genes are TRBV5-6 and TRBJ2-2; 8 positions agree with TRBD1. This CDR3 has 15 residues. The V and J ends lost 4 bases and 5 bases, in that order; junction bases with no gene match: 7. The germline CDR1 and CDR2 sequences are SGHDT and YYEEEE. The CDR3 DNA is TGTGCCAGCAGCGTACCGGGACAGGCGACCGGGGAGCTGTTTTTA. Translated, it gives CASSVPGQATGELFL.

Comments on this clonotype: A read error is possible here, since a much larger clone lies one base away. The chain joins TRBV28 to TRBJ1-2; D remains unclear. CDR3 length: 11 amino acids. CDR1 is MDHEN and CDR2 is SYDVKM in the germline V gene. The CDR3 DNA reads TGTGCCAGCATAAGTAACTATGGCTACAACTTC. As protein: CASISNYGYNF.

As for this clonotype: A read error may explain this, as a much larger clone is one base away. The V and J genes are TRBV5-4 and TRBJ1-6; D remains unclear. The V end was cut by 2 bases, the J end by 0 bases, with 9 bases between. Germline V gene lookup returns CDR1 SGHNT and CDR2 YYREEE (reference sequence). This CDR3 is 16 amino acids long. CDR3 amino acids: CASSFKPSSYNSPLHF. CDR3 nucleotides: TGTGCCAGCAGCTTTAAGCCGAGCTCCTATAATTCACCCCTCCACTTT.

Notes on this clonotype: Lacking the conserved final phenylalanine or tryptophan, this CDR3 likely reflects a read error. The limits of the CDR3 on the DNA are not certain, so only TCRdb's listed CDR3 is given. This chain uses TRBV10-3 with TRBJ1-1; the DNA was not used to check the table's D call, TRBD1. Ends included, the CDR3 has 12 residues. Germline V gene lookup returns CDR1 ENHRY and CDR2 SYGVKD. CDR3 sequence reads: CAISQGAREVFL.